This TCR beta chain was identified during a study of memory CD8 T cells in hepatitis C reinfection. Study-wide context: Samples before reinfection came 55 to 20 weeks prior to detection.

There are 14 residues in the CDR3. Germline values: CDR1 SGHDN, CDR2 FVKESK. V shed 10 bases and J shed 0 bases, with 15 bases lying between them. Noted time point: pre-reinfection, 55 to 20 weeks before reinfection detection. Sorted cells were sequenced directly ex vivo without any in vitro expansion. People who inject drugs from Montreal's HEPCO study were the donors. Control naive CD8 T cells came from a couple of donors at all three reinfection time points. Sequencing was performed with immunoSEQ multiplex PCR; in TCRdb, only in-frame clones are kept and a portion is missing. The sample records 45,000 to 65,000 clones, 89% being singletons.

The sequencing input was naive CD8+ T cells sorted from blood. The chain couples TRBV14 to TRBJ1-1; no clear D gene. The clonotype comes from a man younger than 35 with hepatitis C virus infection. CDR3 coding DNA: TGTGCCAAAAGAGGAGCGACCATGAACACTGAAGCTTTCTTT. This sequence encodes CAKRGATMNTEAFF.